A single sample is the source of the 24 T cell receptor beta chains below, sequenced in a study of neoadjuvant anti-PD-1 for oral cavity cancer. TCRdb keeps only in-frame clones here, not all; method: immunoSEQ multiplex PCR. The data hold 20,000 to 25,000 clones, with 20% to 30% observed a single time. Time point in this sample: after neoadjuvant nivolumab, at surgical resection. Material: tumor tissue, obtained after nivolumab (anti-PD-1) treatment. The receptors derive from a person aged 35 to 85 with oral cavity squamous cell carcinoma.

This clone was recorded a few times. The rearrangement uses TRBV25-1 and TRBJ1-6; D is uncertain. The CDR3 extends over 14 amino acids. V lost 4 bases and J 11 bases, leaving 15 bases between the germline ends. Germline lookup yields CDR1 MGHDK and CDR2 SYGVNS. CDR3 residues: CASSASGVRAPLHF. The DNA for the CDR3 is TGTGCCAGCAGTGCTTCTGGGGTTCGGGCACCCCTCCACTTT. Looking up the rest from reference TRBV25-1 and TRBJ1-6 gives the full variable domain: EADIYQTPRYLVIGTGKKITLECSQTMGHDKMYWYQQDPGMELHLIHYSYGVNSTEKGDLSSESTVSRIRTEHFPLTLESARPSHTSQYLCASSASGVRAPLHFGNGTRLTVT.

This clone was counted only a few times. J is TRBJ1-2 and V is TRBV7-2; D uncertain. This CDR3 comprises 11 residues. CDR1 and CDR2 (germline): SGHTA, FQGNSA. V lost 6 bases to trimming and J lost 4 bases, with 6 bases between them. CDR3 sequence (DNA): TGTGCCAGCAGATATATCTATGGCTACACCTTC. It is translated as CASRYIYGYTF.

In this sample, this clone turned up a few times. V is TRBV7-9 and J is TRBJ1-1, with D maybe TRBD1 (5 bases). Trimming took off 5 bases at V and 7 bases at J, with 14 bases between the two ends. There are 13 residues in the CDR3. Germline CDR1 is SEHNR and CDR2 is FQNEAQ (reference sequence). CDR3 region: CASSPFGGFEAFF. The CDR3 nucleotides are TGTGCCAGCAGCCCCTTCGGGGGATTTGAAGCTTTCTTT.

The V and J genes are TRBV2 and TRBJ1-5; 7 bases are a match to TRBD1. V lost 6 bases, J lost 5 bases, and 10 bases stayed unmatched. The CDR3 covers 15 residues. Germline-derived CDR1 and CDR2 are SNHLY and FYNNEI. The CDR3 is CASRATGTDYQPQHF. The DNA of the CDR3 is TGTGCCAGCAGAGCTACCGGGACAGATTATCAGCCCCAGCATTTT.

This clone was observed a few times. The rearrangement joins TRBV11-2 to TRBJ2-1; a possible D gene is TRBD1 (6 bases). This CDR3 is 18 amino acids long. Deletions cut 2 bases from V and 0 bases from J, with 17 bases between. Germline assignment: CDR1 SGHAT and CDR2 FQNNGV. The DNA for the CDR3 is TGTGCCAGCAGCTTATACCGGACAGTCGCTAGCTCCTACAATGAGCAGTTCTTC. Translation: CASSLYRTVASSYNEQFF.

CDR3 protein: CASSAPGTAYGYTF. The CDR3 nucleotides are TGTGCCAGCAGCGCTCCCGGGACGGCTTATGGCTACACCTTC. The chain is built from TRBV4-2 and TRBJ1-2, with D maybe TRBD1 (5 bases). Trimming took off 5 bases at V and 5 bases at J, with 15 bases between the two ends. The CDR3 spans 14 residues. Germline CDR1 reads LGHNA; CDR2 reads YNFKEQ.

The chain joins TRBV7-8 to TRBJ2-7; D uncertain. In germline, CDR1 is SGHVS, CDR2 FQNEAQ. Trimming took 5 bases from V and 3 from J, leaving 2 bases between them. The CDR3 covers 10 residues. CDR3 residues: CASSNYEQYF. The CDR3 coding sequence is TGTGCCAGCAGCAACTACGAGCAGTACTTC.

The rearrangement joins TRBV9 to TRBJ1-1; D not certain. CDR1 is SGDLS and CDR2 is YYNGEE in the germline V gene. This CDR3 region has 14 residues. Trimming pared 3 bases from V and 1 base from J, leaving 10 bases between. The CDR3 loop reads CASSDPRKNTEAFF. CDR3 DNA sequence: TGTGCCAGCAGCGACCCAAGAAAGAACACTGAAGCTTTCTTT.

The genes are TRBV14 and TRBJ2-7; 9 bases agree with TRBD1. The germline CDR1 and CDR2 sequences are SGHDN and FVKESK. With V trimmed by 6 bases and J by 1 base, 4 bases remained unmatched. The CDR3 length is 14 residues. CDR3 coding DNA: TGTGCCAGCAGTACAGGGGGCGCATCCTACGAGCAGTACTTC. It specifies CASSTGGASYEQYF.

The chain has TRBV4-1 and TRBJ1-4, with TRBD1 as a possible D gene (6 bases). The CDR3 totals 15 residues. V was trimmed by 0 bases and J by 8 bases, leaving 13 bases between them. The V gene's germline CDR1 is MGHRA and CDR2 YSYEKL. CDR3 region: CASSQDPGAWEKLFF. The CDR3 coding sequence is TGCGCCAGCAGCCAAGACCCAGGGGCTTGGGAAAAACTGTTTTTT.

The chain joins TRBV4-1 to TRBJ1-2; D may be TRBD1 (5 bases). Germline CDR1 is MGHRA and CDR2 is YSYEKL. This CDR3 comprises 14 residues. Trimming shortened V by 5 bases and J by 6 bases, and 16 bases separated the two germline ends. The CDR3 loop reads CASSLRSGVNGYTF. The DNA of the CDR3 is TGCGCCAGCAGCTTGCGTTCGGGGGTTAATGGCTACACCTTC.

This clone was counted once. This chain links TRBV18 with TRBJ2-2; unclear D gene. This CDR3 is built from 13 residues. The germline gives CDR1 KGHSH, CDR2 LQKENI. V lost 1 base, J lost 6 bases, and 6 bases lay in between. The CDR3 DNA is TGTGCCAGCTCACCACAAGGAGCCGGGGAGCTGTTTTTT. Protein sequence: CASSPQGAGELFF.

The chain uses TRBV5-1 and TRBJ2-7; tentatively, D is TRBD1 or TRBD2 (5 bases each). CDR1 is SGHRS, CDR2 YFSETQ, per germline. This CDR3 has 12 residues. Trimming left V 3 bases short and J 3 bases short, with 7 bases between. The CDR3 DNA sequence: TGCGCCAGCAGCTGGGACGGCTACGAGCAGTACTTC. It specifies CASSWDGYEQYF.

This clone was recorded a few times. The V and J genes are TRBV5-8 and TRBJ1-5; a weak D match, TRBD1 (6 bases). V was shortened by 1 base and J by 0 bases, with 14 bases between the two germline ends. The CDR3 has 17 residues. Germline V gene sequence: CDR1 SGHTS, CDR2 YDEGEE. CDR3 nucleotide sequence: TGTGCCAGCAGCTTGAGAGGGGGAGGCTATAGCAATCAGCCCCAGCATTTT. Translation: CASSLRGGGYSNQPQHF.

The CDR3 is CASSQVGGSNTEAFF. CDR3 DNA: TGTGCCAGCAGCCAAGTGGGGGGGTCGAACACTGAAGCTTTCTTT. The chain employs TRBV14 and TRBJ1-1, with a weak D call TRBD1 (5 bases). Trimming took 1 base from V and 1 from J, leaving 10 bases between them. Germline values: CDR1 SGHDN, CDR2 FVKESK. The CDR3 length is 15 residues.

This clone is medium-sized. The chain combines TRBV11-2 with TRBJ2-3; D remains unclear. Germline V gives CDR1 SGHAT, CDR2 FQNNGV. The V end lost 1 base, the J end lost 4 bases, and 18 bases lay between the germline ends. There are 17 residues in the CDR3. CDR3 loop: CASSLGATQAGPDTQYF. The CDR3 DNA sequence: TGTGCCAGCAGCTTAGGAGCTACCCAGGCCGGACCAGATACGCAGTATTTT. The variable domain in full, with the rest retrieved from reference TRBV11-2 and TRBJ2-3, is EAGVAQSPRYKIIEKRQSVAFWCNPISGHATLYWYQQILGQGPKLLIQFQNNGVVDDSQLPKDRFSAERLKGVDSTLKIQPAKLEDSAVYLCASSLGATQAGPDTQYFGPGTRLTVL.

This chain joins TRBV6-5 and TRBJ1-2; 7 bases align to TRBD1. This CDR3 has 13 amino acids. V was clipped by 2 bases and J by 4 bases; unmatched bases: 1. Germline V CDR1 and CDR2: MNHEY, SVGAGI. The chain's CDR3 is CASSYRGPYGYTF. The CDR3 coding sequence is TGTGCCAGCAGTTACAGGGGGCCCTATGGCTACACCTTC.

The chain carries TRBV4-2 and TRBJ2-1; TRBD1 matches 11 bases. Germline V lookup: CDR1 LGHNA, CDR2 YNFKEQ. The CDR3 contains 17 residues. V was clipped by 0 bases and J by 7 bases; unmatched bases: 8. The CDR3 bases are TGTGCCAGCAGCCAAGAGGGTGGACAGGGGGCTGGGAATGAGCAGTTCTTC. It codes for CASSQEGGQGAGNEQFF.

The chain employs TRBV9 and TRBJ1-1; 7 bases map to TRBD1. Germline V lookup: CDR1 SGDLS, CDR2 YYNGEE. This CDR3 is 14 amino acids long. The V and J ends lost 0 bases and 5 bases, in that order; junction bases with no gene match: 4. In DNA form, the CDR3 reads TGTGCCAGCAGCGTAGGACAGGGCGGAACTGAAGCTTTCTTT. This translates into CASSVGQGGTEAFF.

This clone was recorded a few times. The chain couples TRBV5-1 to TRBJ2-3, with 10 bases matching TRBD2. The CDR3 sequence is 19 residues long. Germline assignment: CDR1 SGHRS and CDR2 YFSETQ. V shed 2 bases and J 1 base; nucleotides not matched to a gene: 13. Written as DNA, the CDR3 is TGCGCCAGCAGCTTACTATTTATAGCGGGAGGTACTGGCACAGATACGCAGTATTTT. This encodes CASSLLFIAGGTGTDTQYF.

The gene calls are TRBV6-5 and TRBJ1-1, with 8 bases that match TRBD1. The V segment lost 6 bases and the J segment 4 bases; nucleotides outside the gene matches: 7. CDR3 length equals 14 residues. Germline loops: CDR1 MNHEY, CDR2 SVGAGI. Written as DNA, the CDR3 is TGTGCCAGCAGCTTACAGGGGGGGCTCACTGAAGCTTTCTTT. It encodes CASSLQGGLTEAFF.

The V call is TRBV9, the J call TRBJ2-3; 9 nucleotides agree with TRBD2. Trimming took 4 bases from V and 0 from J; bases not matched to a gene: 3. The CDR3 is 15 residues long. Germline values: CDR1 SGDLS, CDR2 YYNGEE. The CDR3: CASSTSGFSTDTQYF. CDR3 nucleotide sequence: TGTGCCAGCAGCACTAGCGGGTTTAGCACAGATACGCAGTATTTT.

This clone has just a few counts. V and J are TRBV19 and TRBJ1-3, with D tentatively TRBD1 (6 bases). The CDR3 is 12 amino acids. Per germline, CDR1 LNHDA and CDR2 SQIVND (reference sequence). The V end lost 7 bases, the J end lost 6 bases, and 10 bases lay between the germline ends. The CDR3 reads CASTGAANTIYF. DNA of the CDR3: TGTGCCAGTACAGGGGCTGCAAACACCATATATTTT. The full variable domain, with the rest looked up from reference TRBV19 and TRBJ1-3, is DGGITQSPKYLFRKEGQNVTLSCEQNLNHDAMYWYRQDPGQGLRLIYYSQIVNDFQKGDIAEGYSVSREKKESFPLTVTSAQKNPTAFYLCASTGAANTIYFGEGSWLTVV.

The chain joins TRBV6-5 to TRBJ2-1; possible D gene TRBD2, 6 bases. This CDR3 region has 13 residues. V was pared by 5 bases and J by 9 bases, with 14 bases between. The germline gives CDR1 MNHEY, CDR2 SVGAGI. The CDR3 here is CASSGYWGGEQFF. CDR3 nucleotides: TGTGCCAGCAGTGGATATTGGGGAGGTGAGCAGTTCTTC.